The present T cell receptor beta chain was sequenced within a study of early T cells in non-severe SARS-CoV-2 infection. This CDR3 has 13 amino acids. V shed 6 bases and J 5 bases; nucleotides not matched to a gene: 4. Germline V gene data show CDR1 as MNHEY and CDR2 as SMNVEV (reference sequence). TCRdb independently ran MiXCR on the 5' RACE reads; one entry per CDR3 protein. The table records more than 65,000 distinct CDR3 sequences, over 10% of them present only once. The chain couples TRBV27 to TRBJ2-1; 7 positions agree with TRBD1. The source material was whole blood, sampled at baseline. The source is an adult who was a healthcare worker with PCR-confirmed SARS-CoV-2 infection or an uninfected control (not recorded which). In DNA form, the CDR3 reads TGTGCCAGCAGAGGACAGGTCAACAATGAGCAGTTCTTC. Translating gives CASRGQVNNEQFF.